A single sample is the source of the 10 T cell receptor beta chains below, sequenced in a study of radiation and T cells in renal cell carcinoma (dated by TCRdb to about 2020). The library was produced with the immunoSEQ multiplex PCR assay. TCRdb took this table from immuneACCESS and kept in-frame rearrangements with V and J called. Such tables lack part of the clones; where checked against another copy, unresolved V genes explain under half of the gap, and the rest is unexplained. Across this sample there are tens of thousands of clones, with around four fifths seen only once. The top ten constitute 9.4% of the sample. This sample's time point label indicates: blood 4 weeks post-SBRT, at nephrectomy. Taken with the paper, the label for treatment or condition translates to: 15 Gy SBRT to primary tumor, nephrectomy 4 weeks later. The sequences come from blood, collected from a patient whose treatment included radiotherapy and nephrectomy. Receptor source: a man aged 50 to 59 with renal cell carcinoma.

This clone was seen a single time. This sequence joins TRBV27 and TRBJ2-1; D could derive from TRBD1 or TRBD2 (5 bases each). The CDR3 length is 15 residues. Germline loops: CDR1 MNHEY, CDR2 SMNVEV (reference sequence). Trimming cost V 5 bases and J 4 bases, with 15 bases left between them. DNA of the CDR3: TGTGCCAGCAGTATCCCAGGGTCGGGGTACAATGAGCAGTTCTTC. Its translation is CASSIPGSGYNEQFF.

The chain is built from TRBV6-6 and TRBJ2-5, with TRBD1 identical over 9 bases. After removal of 5 bases from V and 5 bases from J, the junction contained 9 bases not matched to a gene. This CDR3 is built from 15 residues. Germline V gene lookup returns CDR1 MNHNY and CDR2 SVGAGI (reference sequence). CDR3 in DNA: TGTGCCAGCAGTACCGGGACAGGGATTCGCGAGACCCAGTACTTC. This translates into CASSTGTGIRETQYF.

This rearrangement joins TRBV7-2 to TRBJ2-5; D is perhaps TRBD1 (6 bases). The germline V gene encodes CDR1 SGHTA and CDR2 FQGNSA. V was pared by 1 base and J by 2 bases, with 14 bases between. This CDR3 contains 16 residues. The CDR3 DNA is TGTGCCAGCAGCTTAGTGTCGGGGACACATCAAGAGACCCAGTACTTC. Its protein is CASSLVSGTHQETQYF.

The CDR3 bases are TGTGCCAGCAGCGTTCAACCCACTAGCGGGAGTTTCGCCGGGGAGCTGTTTTTT. Translating it yields CASSVQPTSGSFAGELFF. The chain employs TRBV9 and TRBJ2-2, with TRBD2 identical over 11 bases. The length of the CDR3 is 18 residues. Germline values: CDR1 SGDLS, CDR2 YYNGEE. Trimming took 2 bases from V and 6 from J; bases not matched to a gene: 12.

This chain joins TRBV4-1 and TRBJ2-3; 8 nucleotides match TRBD2. CDR1 and CDR2 (germline): MGHRA, YSYEKL. The CDR3 contains 16 residues. V was clipped by 4 bases and J by 3 bases; unmatched bases: 9. In DNA, the CDR3 is TGCGCCAGCAGCCGGACCGGGACTAGTAGAACAGATACGCAGTATTTT. As protein: CASSRTGTSRTDTQYF.

The V and J genes are TRBV5-1 and TRBJ2-1; 8 bases agree with TRBD2. This CDR3 is 15 amino acids long. The V gene's germline CDR1 is SGHRS and CDR2 YFSETQ. Trimming removed 0 bases from V and 9 bases from J; junction bases left unmatched: 8. CDR3 loop: CASSLGAGAEGEQFF. The CDR3 region has the DNA TGCGCCAGCAGCTTGGGAGCGGGGGCTGAAGGTGAGCAGTTCTTC.

The chain combines TRBV19 with TRBJ2-7; the D gene is possibly TRBD1 (7 bases). Germline lookup yields CDR1 LNHDA and CDR2 SQIVND (reference sequence). There are 15 residues in the CDR3. Deletions cut 0 bases from V and 3 bases from J, with 12 bases between. The chain's CDR3 is CASSIEGGGGYEQYF. CDR3 in DNA: TGTGCCAGTAGTATAGAAGGAGGGGGCGGCTACGAGCAGTACTTC.

J is TRBJ2-5 and V is TRBV7-9; no clear D gene. CDR1 is SEHNR and CDR2 is FQNEAQ in the germline V gene (reference sequence). Between the trimmed V and J ends, which lost 2 bases and 1 base, there was a span of 8 bases. The length of the CDR3 is 14 residues. CDR3 residues: CASSLHTTQETQYF. In DNA form, the CDR3 reads TGTGCCAGCAGCTTACACACCACCCAAGAGACCCAGTACTTC.

The chain recombines TRBV4-1 with TRBJ2-4, with no clear D. The CDR3 covers 15 residues. Germline V gene lookup returns CDR1 MGHRA and CDR2 YSYEKL. Trimming took off 1 base at V and 6 bases at J, with 13 bases between the two ends. CDR3 sequence: CASSQGRQRGNIQYF. CDR3 bases: TGCGCCAGCAGCCAAGGTCGGCAGAGAGGAAACATTCAGTACTTC.

The chain uses TRBV2 and TRBJ2-7; D possibly corresponds to TRBD2 (5 bases). This CDR3 has 15 amino acids. The V and J ends lost 6 bases and 2 bases respectively, with 17 bases between them. The germline CDR1 and CDR2 sequences are SNHLY and FYNNEI. CDR3 sequence: CASRERTDGAYEQYF. In DNA form, the CDR3 reads TGTGCCAGCAGGGAGCGGACGGACGGAGCCTACGAGCAGTACTTC.